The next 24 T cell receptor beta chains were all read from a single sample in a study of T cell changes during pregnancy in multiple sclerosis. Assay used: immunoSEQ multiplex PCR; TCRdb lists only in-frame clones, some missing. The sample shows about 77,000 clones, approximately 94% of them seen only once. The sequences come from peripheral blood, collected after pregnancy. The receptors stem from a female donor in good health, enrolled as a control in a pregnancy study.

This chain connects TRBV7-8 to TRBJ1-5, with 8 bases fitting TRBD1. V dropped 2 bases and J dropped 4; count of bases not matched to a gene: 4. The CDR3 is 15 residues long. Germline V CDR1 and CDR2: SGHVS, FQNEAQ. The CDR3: CASSLFQGANQPQHF. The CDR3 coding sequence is TGTGCCAGCAGCTTATTTCAGGGGGCGAATCAGCCCCAGCATTTT.

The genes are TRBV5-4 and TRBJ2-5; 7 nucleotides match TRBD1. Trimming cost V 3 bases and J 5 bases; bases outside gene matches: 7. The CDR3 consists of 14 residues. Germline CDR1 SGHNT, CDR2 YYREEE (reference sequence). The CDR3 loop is CASSSPGGSETQYF. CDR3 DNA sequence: TGTGCCAGCAGCTCTCCAGGGGGATCGGAGACCCAGTACTTC.

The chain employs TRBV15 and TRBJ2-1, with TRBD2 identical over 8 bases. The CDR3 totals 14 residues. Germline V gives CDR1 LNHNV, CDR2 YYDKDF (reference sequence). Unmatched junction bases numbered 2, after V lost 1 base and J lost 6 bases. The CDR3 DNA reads TGTGCCACCAGCAGAGCGCGGGAGGTCAATGAGCAGTTCTTC. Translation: CATSRAREVNEQFF.

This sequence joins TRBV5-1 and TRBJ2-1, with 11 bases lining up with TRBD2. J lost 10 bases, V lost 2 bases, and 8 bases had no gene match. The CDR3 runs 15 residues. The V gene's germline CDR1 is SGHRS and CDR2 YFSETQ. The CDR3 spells CASSFVAGGYQEQFF. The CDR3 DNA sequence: TGCGCCAGCAGCTTCGTAGCGGGAGGGTACCAGGAGCAGTTCTTC.

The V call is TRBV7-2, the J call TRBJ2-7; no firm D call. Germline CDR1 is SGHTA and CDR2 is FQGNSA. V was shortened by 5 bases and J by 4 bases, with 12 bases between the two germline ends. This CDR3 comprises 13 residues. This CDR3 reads CASSLSRIYEQYF. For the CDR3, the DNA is TGTGCCAGCAGCCTCTCCAGGATTTACGAGCAGTACTTC.

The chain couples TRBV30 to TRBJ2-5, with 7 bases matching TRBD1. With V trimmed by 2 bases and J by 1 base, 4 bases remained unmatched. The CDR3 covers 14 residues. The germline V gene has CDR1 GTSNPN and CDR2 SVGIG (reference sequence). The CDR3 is CAWSRGLVQETQYF. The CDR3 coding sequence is TGTGCCTGGAGTAGGGGGCTAGTCCAAGAGACCCAGTACTTC.

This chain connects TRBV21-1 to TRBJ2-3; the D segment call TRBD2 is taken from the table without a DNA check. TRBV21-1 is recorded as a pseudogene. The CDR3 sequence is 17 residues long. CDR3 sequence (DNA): TGTGCCAGCAGCCATGAAGAGCGGGGGGAGGGCACAGATACGCAGTATTTT. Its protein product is CASSHEERGEGTDTQYF.

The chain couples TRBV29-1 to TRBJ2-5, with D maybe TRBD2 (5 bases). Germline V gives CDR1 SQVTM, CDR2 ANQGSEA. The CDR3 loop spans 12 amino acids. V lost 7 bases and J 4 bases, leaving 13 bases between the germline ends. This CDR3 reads CSAPVGLETQYF. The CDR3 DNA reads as TGCAGCGCTCCCGTAGGACTAGAGACCCAGTACTTC.

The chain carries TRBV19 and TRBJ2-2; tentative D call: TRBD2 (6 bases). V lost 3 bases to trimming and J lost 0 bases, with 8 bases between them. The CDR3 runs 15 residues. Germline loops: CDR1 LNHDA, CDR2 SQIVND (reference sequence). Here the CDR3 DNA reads TGTGCCAGTAGTATGTGGGGGGCGAACACCGGGGAGCTGTTTTTT. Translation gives CASSMWGANTGELFF.

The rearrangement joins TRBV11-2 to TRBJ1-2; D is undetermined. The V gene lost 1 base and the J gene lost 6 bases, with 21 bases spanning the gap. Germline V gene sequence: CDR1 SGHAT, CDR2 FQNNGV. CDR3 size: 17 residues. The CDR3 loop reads CASSLARTNDVSDGYTF. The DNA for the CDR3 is TGTGCCAGCAGCTTAGCACGGACTAACGACGTTTCGGATGGCTACACCTTC.

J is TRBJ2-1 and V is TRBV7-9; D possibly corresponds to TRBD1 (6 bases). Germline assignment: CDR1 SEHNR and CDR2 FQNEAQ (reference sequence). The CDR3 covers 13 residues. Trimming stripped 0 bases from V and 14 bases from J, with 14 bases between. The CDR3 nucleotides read TGTGCCAGCAGCTTAGCGCTGGGGGCTGGGGAGTTCTTC. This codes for CASSLALGAGEFF.

CDR3 nucleotide sequence: TGTGCCAGCAGCTCGCAAGGACTAGCGGGAGCCCAAGAGACCCAGTACTTC. It encodes CASSSQGLAGAQETQYF. This rearrangement joins TRBV4-2 to TRBJ2-5, with 13 positions matching TRBD2. The CDR3 consists of 17 residues. Germline V gene sequence: CDR1 LGHNA, CDR2 YNFKEQ. Trimming removed 5 bases from V and 1 base from J; junction bases left unmatched: 7.

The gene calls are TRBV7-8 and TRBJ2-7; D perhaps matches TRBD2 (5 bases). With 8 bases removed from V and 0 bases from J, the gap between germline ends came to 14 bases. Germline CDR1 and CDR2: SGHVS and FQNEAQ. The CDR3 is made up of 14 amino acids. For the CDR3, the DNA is TGTGCCAGCCTGGGTGCGGGTTCCTCCTACGAGCAGTACTTC. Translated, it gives CASLGAGSSYEQYF.

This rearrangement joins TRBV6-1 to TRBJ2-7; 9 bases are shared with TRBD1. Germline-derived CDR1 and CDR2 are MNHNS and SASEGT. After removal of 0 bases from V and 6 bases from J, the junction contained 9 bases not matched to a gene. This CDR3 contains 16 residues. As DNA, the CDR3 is TGTGCCAGCAGTGAAGCGGTCGGACAGGGGCGAAGCGAGCAGTACTTC. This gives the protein CASSEAVGQGRSEQYF.

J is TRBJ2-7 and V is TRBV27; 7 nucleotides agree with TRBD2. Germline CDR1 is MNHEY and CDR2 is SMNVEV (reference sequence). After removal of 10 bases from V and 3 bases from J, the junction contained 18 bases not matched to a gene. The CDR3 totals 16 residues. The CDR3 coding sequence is TGTGCCATAGGGAGGGGTGGCGGGAGAGTCAACTACGAGCAGTACTTC. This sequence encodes CAIGRGGGRVNYEQYF.

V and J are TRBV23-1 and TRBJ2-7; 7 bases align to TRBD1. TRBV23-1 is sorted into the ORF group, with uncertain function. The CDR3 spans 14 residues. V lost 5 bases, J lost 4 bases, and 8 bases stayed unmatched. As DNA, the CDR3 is TGCGCCAGCAGTGCGACAGGGAGAGGGTACGAGCAGTACTTC. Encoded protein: CASSATGRGYEQYF.

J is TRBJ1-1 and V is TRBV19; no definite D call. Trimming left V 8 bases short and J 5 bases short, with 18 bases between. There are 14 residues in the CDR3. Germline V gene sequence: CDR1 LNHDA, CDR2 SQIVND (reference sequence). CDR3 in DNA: TGTGCCAGTGGAAGGACCCCGGGCGGGACTGAAGCTTTCTTT. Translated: CASGRTPGGTEAFF.

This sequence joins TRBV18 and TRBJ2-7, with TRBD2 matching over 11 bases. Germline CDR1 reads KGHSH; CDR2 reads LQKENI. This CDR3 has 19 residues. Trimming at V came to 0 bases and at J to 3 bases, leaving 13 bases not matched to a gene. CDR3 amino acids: CASSPPFGGTSGALYEQYF. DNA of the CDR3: TGTGCCAGCTCACCACCGTTTGGCGGGACTAGCGGAGCCCTCTACGAGCAGTACTTC.

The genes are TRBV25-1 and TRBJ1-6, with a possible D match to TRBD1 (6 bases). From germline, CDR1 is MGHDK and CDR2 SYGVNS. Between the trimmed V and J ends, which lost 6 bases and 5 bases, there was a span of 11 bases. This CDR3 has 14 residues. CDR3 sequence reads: CASSWGLDNSPLHF. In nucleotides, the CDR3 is TGTGCCAGCAGCTGGGGGCTTGATAATTCACCCCTCCACTTT.

CDR3 loop: CASGWTGNYGYTF. CDR3 bases: TGTGCTAGTGGTTGGACAGGAAACTATGGCTACACCTTC. V usage is TRBV12-5 and J usage is TRBJ1-2, with 7 bases fitting TRBD1. The CDR3 is 13 amino acids. Looked up from germline, CDR1 is LGHNT and CDR2 is FRNRAP. V lost 4 bases to trimming and J lost 2 bases; unmatched junction nucleotides: 1.

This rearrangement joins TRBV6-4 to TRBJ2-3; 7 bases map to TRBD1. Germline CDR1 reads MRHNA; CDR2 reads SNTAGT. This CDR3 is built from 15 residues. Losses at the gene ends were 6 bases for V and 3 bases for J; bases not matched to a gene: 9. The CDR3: CASSASGTATDTQYF. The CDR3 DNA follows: TGTGCCAGCAGCGCGTCCGGGACAGCGACAGATACGCAGTATTTT.

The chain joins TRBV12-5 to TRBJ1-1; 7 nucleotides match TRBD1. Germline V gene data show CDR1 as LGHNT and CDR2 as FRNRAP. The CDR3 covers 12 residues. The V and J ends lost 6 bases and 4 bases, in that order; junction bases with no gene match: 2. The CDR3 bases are TGTGCTAGTGGGAGGGGGCCCACTGAAGCTTTCTTT. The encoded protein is CASGRGPTEAFF.

CDR3 sequence reads: CASSHYRGSSYNEQFF. The CDR3, as DNA: TGTGCCAGCAGTCATTACCGAGGGAGCTCCTACAATGAGCAGTTCTTC. The gene calls are TRBV27 and TRBJ2-1, with a possible D match to TRBD2 (5 bases). The V and J ends lost 5 bases and 0 bases respectively, with 14 bases between them. Germline CDR1 reads MNHEY; CDR2 reads SMNVEV (reference sequence). The CDR3 is 16 residues long.

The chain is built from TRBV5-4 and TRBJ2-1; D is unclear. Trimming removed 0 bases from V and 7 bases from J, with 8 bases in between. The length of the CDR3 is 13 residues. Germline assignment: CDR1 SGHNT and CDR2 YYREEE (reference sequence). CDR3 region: CASSLAAGNEQFF. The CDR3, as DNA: TGTGCCAGCAGCTTGGCTGCCGGTAATGAGCAGTTCTTC. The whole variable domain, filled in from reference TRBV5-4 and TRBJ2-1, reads ETGVTQSPTHLIKTRGQQVTLRCSSQSGHNTVSWYQQALGQGPQFIFQYYREEENGRGNFPPRFSGLQFPNYSSELNVNALELDDSALYLCASSLAAGNEQFFGPGTRLTVL.